A selection of T cell receptor beta chains follows, all from one sample in a study of shared clonotypes between healthy human individuals. Sequencing was performed with immunoSEQ multiplex PCR; in TCRdb, only in-frame clones are kept and a portion is missing. The table shows some 1 million clones, with about 75% occurring only once. The sequencing input was memory CD4+ T cells sorted from blood. All receptors derive from a man aged 18-30 years in good health. CDR3s include the opening cysteine and the closing phenylalanine or tryptophan. D genes are given only for firm matches. Expanded clones get a size class; other rows say once, few or many, or leave the size out.

>TRBV27|.|.|TRBJ1-3
TGTGCCAGCAGTTTAACTAGACTGGAGAACACCATATATTTT
CASSLTRLENTIYF
>TRBV7-2|.|TRBD2|TRBJ2-3
TGTGCCAGCAGCCCCACTAGCGGGGCGAGCACAGATACGCAGTATTTT
CASSPTSGASTDTQYF
>TRBV9|.|TRBD2|TRBJ2-5
TGTGCCAGCAGCGTAGAGGCAGCGGGGGGGACCCAGTACTTC
CASSVEAAGGTQYF
>TRBV11-2|.|TRBD2|TRBJ2-7
TGTGCCAGCAGCTTAGACCGCGGGAGGGCCCCAAGCTCCTACGAGCAGTACTTC
CASSLDRGRAPSSYEQYF
>TRBV7-9|few|.|TRBJ1-1
TGTGCCAGCAGCTTAGTTAATACGCACACTGAAGCTTTCTTT
CASSLVNTHTEAFF
>TRBV19|.|.|TRBJ1-6
TGTGCCAGTAGTCGTGACAGCGGGTCTTATGGAGCACCCCTCCACTTT
CASSRDSGSYGAPLHF
>TRBV30|.|.|TRBJ1-4
TGTGCCTGGAGTGCAGGGCTTAATGAAAAACTGTTTTTT
CAWSAGLNEKLFF
>TRBV5-4|.|TRBD1|TRBJ1-2
TGTGCCAGCAGCCCGGACAGGGGATACTATGGCTACACCTTC
CASSPDRGYYGYTF
>TRBV9|.|TRBD1|TRBJ2-5
TGTGCCAGCAGCGCCTCCGGGACAGGGATTAAGACCCAGTACTTC
CASSASGTGIKTQYF
>TRBV7-9|once|TRBD2|TRBJ2-3
TGTGCCAGCAGCTTAGAGGGACTAGTGACAGATACGCAGTATTTT
CASSLEGLVTDTQYF
>TRBV18|many|TRBD2|TRBJ2-7
TGTGCCAGCTCACCCAGCGGGAGTGAACAGTACTTC
CASSPSGSEQYF
>TRBV11-2|once|.|TRBJ1-4
TGTGCCAGCAGCCCCCGGGGAGTTCGGGAAAAACTGTTTTTT
CASSPRGVREKLFF
>TRBV6-1|many|TRBD2|TRBJ2-2
TGTGCCAGCAGTGAGCTAGCGGGGGGATTCGGGGAGCTGTTTTTT
CASSELAGGFGELFF